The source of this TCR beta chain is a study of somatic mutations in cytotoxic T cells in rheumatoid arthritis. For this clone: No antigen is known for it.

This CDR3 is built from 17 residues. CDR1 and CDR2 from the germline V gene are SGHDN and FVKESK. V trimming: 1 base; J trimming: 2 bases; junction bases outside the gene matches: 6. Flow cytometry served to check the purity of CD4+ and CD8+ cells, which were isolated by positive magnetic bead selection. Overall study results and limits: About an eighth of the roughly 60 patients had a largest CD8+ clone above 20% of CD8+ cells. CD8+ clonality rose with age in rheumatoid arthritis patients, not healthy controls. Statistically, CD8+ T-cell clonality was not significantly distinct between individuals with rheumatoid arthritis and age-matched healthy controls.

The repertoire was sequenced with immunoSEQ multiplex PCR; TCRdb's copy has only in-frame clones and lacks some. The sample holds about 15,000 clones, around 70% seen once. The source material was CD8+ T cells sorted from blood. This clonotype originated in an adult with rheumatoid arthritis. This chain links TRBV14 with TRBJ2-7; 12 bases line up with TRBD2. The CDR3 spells CASSQVRTSGVPYEQYF. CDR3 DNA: TGTGCCAGCAGCCAAGTCCGGACTAGCGGGGTCCCCTACGAGCAGTACTTC.